This TCR beta chain was profiled in a study of cytomegalovirus exposure and HLA in healthy donors. Overall study results and limits: Within an earlier analysis, most TCR beta V segments proved productive either about 90% or about 30% of the time. Most of the CMV-associated TCR beta chains (in a later analysis) appeared to be HLA-restricted.

It was with 60 Vbeta and 13 Jbeta primers that the PCR ran. Profiled with immunoSEQ multiplex PCR; TCRdb holds only in-frame clones, not every one. This table holds roughly 130,000 clones, around four fifths found once. As regards this clone: The antigen is undetermined.

The donors were healthy bone marrow donors. This TCR came from a boy aged 5-17 years in good health and CMV-seronegative. Sample: PBMCs.

Here the CDR3 DNA reads TGTGCCACTCGCACGACAGGGCGGGAAATCAGGGGGGAGCTGTTTTTT. This codes for CATRTTGREIRGELFF. The chain joins TRBV2 to TRBJ2-2; weak D call: TRBD1 (7 bases). Germline CDR1 SNHLY, CDR2 FYNNEI. The CDR3 is 16 amino acids. Trimming cost V 10 bases and J 8 bases, with 26 bases left between them.